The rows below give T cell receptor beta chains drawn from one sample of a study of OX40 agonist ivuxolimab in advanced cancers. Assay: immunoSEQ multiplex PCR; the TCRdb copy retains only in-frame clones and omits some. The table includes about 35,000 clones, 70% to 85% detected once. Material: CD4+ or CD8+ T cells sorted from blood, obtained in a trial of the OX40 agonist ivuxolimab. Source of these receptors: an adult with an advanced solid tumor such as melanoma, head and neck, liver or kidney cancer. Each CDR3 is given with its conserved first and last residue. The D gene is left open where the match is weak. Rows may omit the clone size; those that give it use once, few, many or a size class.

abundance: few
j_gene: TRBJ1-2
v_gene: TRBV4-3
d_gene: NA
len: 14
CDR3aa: CASSQVPGVDGYTF
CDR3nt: TGCGCCAGCAGCCAAGTCCCAGGGGTAGATGGCTACACCTTC

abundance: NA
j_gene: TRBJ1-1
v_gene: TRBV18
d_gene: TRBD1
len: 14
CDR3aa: CASSLDRGQSEAFF
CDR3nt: TGTGCCAGCTCCCTGGACAGGGGGCAATCTGAAGCTTTCTTT

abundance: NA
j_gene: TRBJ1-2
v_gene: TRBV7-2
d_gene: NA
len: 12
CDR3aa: CASSFDSYGYTF
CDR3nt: TGTGCCAGCAGCTTCGATAGCTATGGCTACACCTTC

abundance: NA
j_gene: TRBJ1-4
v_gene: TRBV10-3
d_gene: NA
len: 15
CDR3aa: CAISDSARGDEKLFF
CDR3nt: TGTGCCATCAGTGACTCGGCAAGGGGAGATGAAAAACTGTTTTTT

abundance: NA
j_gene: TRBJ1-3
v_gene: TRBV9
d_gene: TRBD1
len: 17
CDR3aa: CASSPWTGPRRGNTIYF
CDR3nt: TGTGCCAGCAGCCCCTGGACAGGGCCAAGAAGGGGAAACACCATATATTTT

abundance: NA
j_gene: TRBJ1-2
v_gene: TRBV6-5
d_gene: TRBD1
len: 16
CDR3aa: CASSSSPGGASYGYTF
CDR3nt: TGTGCCAGCAGTTCCTCCCCAGGGGGCGCTAGCTATGGCTACACCTTC

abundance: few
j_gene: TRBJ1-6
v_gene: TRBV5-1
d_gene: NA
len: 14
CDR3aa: CASSLGEYNSPLHF
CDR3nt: TGCGCCAGCAGCTTGGGGGAATATAATTCACCCCTCCACTTT

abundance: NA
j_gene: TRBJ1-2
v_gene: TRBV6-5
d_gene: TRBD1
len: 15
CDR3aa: CASSANPGQGYGYTF
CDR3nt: TGTGCCAGCAGCGCAAATCCGGGACAGGGGTATGGCTACACCTTC

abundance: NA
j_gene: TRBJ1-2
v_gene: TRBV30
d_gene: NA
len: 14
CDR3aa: CAWIAGIEDYGYTF
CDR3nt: TGTGCCTGGATCGCGGGCATAGAGGACTATGGCTACACCTTC

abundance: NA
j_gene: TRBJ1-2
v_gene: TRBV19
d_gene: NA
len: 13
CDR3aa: CASSPDSFYGYTF
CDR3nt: TGTGCCAGTAGTCCGGACAGCTTCTATGGCTACACCTTC

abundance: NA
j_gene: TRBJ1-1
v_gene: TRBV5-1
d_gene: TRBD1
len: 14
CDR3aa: CASSRGQGGTEAFF
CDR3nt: TGCGCCAGCAGCCGGGGACAGGGAGGCACTGAAGCTTTCTTT

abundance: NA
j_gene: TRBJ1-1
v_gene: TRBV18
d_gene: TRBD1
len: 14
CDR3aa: CASSPTGVGTEAFF
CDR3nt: TGTGCCAGCTCTCCAACAGGGGTGGGCACTGAAGCTTTCTTT

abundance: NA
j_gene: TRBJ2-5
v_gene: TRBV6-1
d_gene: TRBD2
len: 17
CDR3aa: CASSEDRGLAGRETQYF
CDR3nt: TGTGCCAGCAGTGAAGACCGAGGACTAGCGGGGAGGGAGACCCAGTACTTC

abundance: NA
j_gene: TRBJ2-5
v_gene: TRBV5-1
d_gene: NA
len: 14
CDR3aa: CASSLRGWEETQYF
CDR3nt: TGCGCCAGCAGCCTAAGAGGGTGGGAAGAGACCCAGTACTTC

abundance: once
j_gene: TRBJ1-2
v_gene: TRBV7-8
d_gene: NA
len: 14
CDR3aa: CASSLGGANYGYTF
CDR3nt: TGTGCCAGCAGCTTAGGTGGGGCAAACTATGGCTACACCTTC

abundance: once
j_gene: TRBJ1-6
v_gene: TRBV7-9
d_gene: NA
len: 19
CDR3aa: CASSLYTLTGPGVISPLHF
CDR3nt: TGTGCCAGCAGCTTATACACCCTCACGGGTCCCGGGGTGATTTCACCCCTCCACTTT

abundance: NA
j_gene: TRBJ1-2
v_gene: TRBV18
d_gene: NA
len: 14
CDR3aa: CASSPPSVFYGYTF
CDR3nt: TGTGCCAGCTCACCACCTTCCGTTTTCTATGGCTACACCTTC

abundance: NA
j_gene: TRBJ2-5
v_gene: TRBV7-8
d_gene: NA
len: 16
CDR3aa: CASTRTPANTRETQYF
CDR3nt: TGTGCCAGCACTCGAACCCCAGCAAACACGCGTGAGACCCAGTACTTC

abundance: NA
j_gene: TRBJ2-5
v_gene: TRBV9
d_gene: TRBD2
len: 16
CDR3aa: CASSVSSGGGQETQYF
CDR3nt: TGTGCCAGCAGCGTATCTAGCGGGGGGGGTCAAGAGACCCAGTACTTC

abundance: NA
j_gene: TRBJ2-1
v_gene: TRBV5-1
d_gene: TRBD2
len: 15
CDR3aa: CASSLGLAGVDEQFF
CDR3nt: TGCGCCAGCAGCTTGGGACTAGCGGGGGTCGATGAGCAGTTCTTC

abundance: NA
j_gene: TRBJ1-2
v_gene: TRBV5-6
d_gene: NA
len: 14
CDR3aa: CASSLALISRGYTF
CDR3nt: TGTGCCAGCAGCTTGGCTCTGATATCGAGGGGCTACACCTTC

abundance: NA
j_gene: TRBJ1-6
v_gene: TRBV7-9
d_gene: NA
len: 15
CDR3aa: CASSSDGSYNSPLHF
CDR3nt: TGTGCCAGCAGCTCGGACGGCTCCTATAATTCACCCCTCCACTTT

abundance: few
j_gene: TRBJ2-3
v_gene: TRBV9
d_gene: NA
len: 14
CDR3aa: CASSVVGSTDTQYF
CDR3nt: TGTGCCAGCAGCGTAGTAGGGAGCACAGATACGCAGTATTTT

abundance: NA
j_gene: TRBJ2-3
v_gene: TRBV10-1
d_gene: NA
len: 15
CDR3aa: CASSVTGTGRDTQYF
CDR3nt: TGCGCCAGCAGCGTCACCGGGACTGGCCGAGATACGCAGTATTTT

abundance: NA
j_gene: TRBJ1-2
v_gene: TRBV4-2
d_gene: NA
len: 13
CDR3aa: CASSQDRVYGYTF
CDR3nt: TGTGCCAGCAGCCAAGACAGGGTTTATGGCTACACCTTC

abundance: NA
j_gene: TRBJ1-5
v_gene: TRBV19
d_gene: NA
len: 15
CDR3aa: CASSKGNAVGQPQHF
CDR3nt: TGTGCCAGTAGTAAAGGGAATGCGGTCGGTCAGCCCCAGCATTTT

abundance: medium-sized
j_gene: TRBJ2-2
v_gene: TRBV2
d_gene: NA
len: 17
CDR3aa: CASSLPRQETNTGELFF
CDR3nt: TGTGCCAGCAGTTTGCCGAGACAGGAGACTAACACCGGGGAGCTGTTTTTT

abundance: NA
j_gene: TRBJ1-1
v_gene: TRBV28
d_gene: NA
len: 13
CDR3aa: CASSTRGRAEAFF
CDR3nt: TGTGCCAGCAGTACCAGGGGAAGGGCTGAAGCTTTCTTT

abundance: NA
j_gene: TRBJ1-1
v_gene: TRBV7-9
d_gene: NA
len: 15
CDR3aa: CASSFASDLNTEAFF
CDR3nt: TGTGCCAGCAGCTTTGCGAGCGACTTGAACACTGAAGCTTTCTTT